Each of the 26 T cell receptor beta chains below was sequenced from the same sample in a study of cytomegalovirus exposure and HLA in healthy donors. With 60 Vbeta and 13 Jbeta primers, the PCR was carried out. The method was immunoSEQ multiplex PCR; TCRdb's version includes in-frame clones alone and lacks a portion of them. The table records under 90,000 clones, about 70% of them present only once. The sequenced sample consisted of PBMCs. Source of these receptors: a man aged 35 to 55 in good health and CMV-seropositive.

CDR3 coding DNA: TGTGCCAGCGGGACAGCTGGAAACACCATATATTTT. This codes for CASGTAGNTIYF. This sequence joins TRBV6-1 and TRBJ1-3; 7 nucleotides match TRBD1. The J segment lost 2 bases and the V segment lost 8 bases, leaving 0 bases of the junction unmatched. Germline CDR1 reads MNHNS; CDR2 reads SASEGT. The length of the CDR3 is 12 residues.

V and J are TRBV2 and TRBJ1-2, with D unclear. This CDR3 comprises 12 residues. The ends were cut back, 3 bases at V and 6 bases at J, with 8 bases in the middle. The germline CDR1 and CDR2 sequences are SNHLY and FYNNEI. The CDR3 DNA reads TGTGCCAGCAGTGACTCAGGAAATGGCTACACCTTC. Translated: CASSDSGNGYTF.

J is TRBJ2-1 and V is TRBV5-6; D perhaps matches TRBD2 (6 bases). Trimming took 6 bases from V and 7 from J, leaving 17 bases between them. CDR1 and CDR2 from the germline V gene are SGHDT and YYEEEE. The length of the CDR3 is 14 residues. The CDR3 coding sequence is TGTGCCAGCACCAAAATCTCCGGGGGAAATGAGCAGTTCTTC. It codes for CASTKISGGNEQFF.

The chain uses TRBV9 and TRBJ2-2, with TRBD1 matching over 8 bases. This CDR3 region has 22 residues. Germline lookup yields CDR1 SGDLS and CDR2 YYNGEE. V trimming: 0 bases; J trimming: 4 bases; junction bases outside the gene matches: 23. The CDR3 spells CASSVGWARGLVSPTITGELFF. The CDR3 DNA sequence: TGTGCCAGCAGCGTAGGGTGGGCCAGGGGGCTCGTGTCCCCGACCATCACCGGGGAGCTGTTTTTT.

The rearrangement links TRBV28 to TRBJ1-5; D perhaps matches TRBD1 (6 bases). This CDR3 is built from 15 residues. Germline V gives CDR1 MDHEN, CDR2 SYDVKM. Trimming left V 9 bases short and J 4 bases short, with 19 bases between. This CDR3 is CASLPGAPVNQPQHF. In DNA form, the CDR3 reads TGTGCCAGTCTTCCAGGGGCCCCGGTGAATCAGCCCCAGCATTTT.

The chain carries TRBV7-8 and TRBJ1-5, with TRBD1 matching over 8 bases. The ends lost 0 bases at V and 2 bases at J; junction bases unmatched: 3. The CDR3 runs to 16 residues. The germline gives CDR1 SGHVS, CDR2 FQNEAQ. CDR3 DNA sequence: TGTGCCAGCAGCTTAGCGGGACAGGTGGGCAATCAGCCCCAGCATTTT. This sequence encodes CASSLAGQVGNQPQHF.

The chain joins TRBV28 to TRBJ2-7, with unresolved D. Germline assignment: CDR1 MDHEN and CDR2 SYDVKM. Between the trimmed V and J ends, which lost 10 bases and 0 bases, there was a span of 10 bases. The CDR3 consists of 12 residues. Here the CDR3 reads CATETDSYEQYF. The CDR3 DNA sequence: TGTGCCACCGAGACTGACTCCTACGAGCAGTACTTC.

This chain links TRBV2 with TRBJ2-3; 7 bases are a match to TRBD2. In germline, CDR1 is SNHLY, CDR2 FYNNEI. J was trimmed by 12 bases and V by 2 bases; bases with no gene match: 8. This CDR3 comprises 13 residues. The CDR3: CASSERGDPPQYF. CDR3 coding DNA: TGTGCCAGCAGTGAACGGGGGGACCCCCCCCAGTATTTT.

The rearrangement links TRBV6-5 to TRBJ2-7; 9 nucleotides align to TRBD1. Germline V gene data show CDR1 as MNHEY and CDR2 as SVGAGI. J lost 2 bases, V lost 6 bases, and 5 bases had no gene match. The CDR3 is 14 amino acids. CDR3 DNA: TGTGCCAGCAGAGCACGGACAGGGGCCTACGAGCAGTACTTC. Translated, it gives CASRARTGAYEQYF.

V gene TRBV7-8 combines with J gene TRBJ1-2; TRBD1 is a possible D gene (5 bases). V dropped 5 bases and J dropped 3 bases, with 16 bases sitting between them. Germline loops: CDR1 SGHVS, CDR2 FQNEAQ. This CDR3 is built from 15 residues. CDR3 DNA sequence: TGTGCCAGCAGCCCACCCGGGGGGACTGACTATGGCTACACCTTC. Protein: CASSPPGGTDYGYTF.

The rearrangement joins TRBV28 to TRBJ1-1; D is possibly TRBD1 (5 bases). Germline V gene sequence: CDR1 MDHEN, CDR2 SYDVKM. V shed 2 bases and J shed 1 base, with 14 bases lying between them. The CDR3 has 16 residues. The chain's CDR3 is CASSLLSRGWNTEAFF. The CDR3 DNA follows: TGTGCCAGCAGTTTACTCTCACGGGGGTGGAACACTGAAGCTTTCTTT.

The sample holds a few counts of this clone. The rearrangement uses TRBV7-2 and TRBJ2-1; 11 bases agree with TRBD2. J gave up 8 bases and V 2 bases, and 5 bases lay outside the gene matches. The germline gives CDR1 SGHTA, CDR2 FQGNSA. This CDR3 is 15 amino acids long. CDR3 residues: CASSLIAGGGHEQFF. As DNA, the CDR3 is TGTGCCAGCAGCTTAATAGCGGGAGGGGGCCATGAGCAGTTCTTC.

The chain combines TRBV11-2 with TRBJ2-1, with 8 bases fitting TRBD2. The CDR3 is made up of 15 amino acids. The ends lost 5 bases at V and 0 bases at J; junction bases unmatched: 3. Germline assignment: CDR1 SGHAT and CDR2 FQNNGV. The CDR3 sequence: CASSVSGVSYNEQFF. CDR3 coding DNA: TGTGCCAGCAGCGTTAGCGGGGTCTCCTACAATGAGCAGTTCTTC. Full variable domain (remainder filled in from reference TRBV11-2 and TRBJ2-1): EAGVAQSPRYKIIEKRQSVAFWCNPISGHATLYWYQQILGQGPKLLIQFQNNGVVDDSQLPKDRFSAERLKGVDSTLKIQPAKLEDSAVYLCASSVSGVSYNEQFFGPGTRLTVL.

The count of this clone is one. This chain uses TRBV29-1 with TRBJ2-1; 8 nucleotides line up with TRBD2. The CDR3 runs to 15 residues. CDR1 and CDR2 (germline): SQVTM, ANQGSEA. J was trimmed by 12 bases and V by 0 bases; bases with no gene match: 13. In nucleotides, the CDR3 is TGCAGCGTTGAAGATACCGGGGGGGCCAGTATCGGGCAGTTCTTC. This sequence encodes CSVEDTGGASIGQFF.

The chain couples TRBV7-3 to TRBJ2-1; TRBD2 might be the D (6 bases). CDR3 length equals 14 residues. V was cut by 5 bases and J by 10 bases, with 18 bases left in between. Per germline, CDR1 SGHTA and CDR2 FQGTGA. The CDR3: CASSPRGVVGEQFF. CDR3 sequence (DNA): TGTGCCAGCAGCCCGCGGGGAGTTGTGGGGGAGCAGTTCTTC. Combining the CDR3 with reference TRBV7-3 and TRBJ2-1 gives the whole variable domain GAGVSQTPSNKVTEKGKYVELRCDPISGHTALYWYRQSLGQGPEFLIYFQGTGAADDSGLPNDRFFAVRPEGSVSTLKIQRTERGDSAVYLCASSPRGVVGEQFFGPGTRLTVL.

The V gene is TRBV7-3, the J gene TRBJ1-2; no reliable D call. The V gene's germline CDR1 is SGHTA and CDR2 FQGTGA. The length of the CDR3 is 19 residues. The V and J ends lost 5 bases and 1 base respectively, with 26 bases between them. The CDR3 is CASSPLGHRPDTDNYGYTF. The CDR3 bases are TGTGCCAGCAGCCCACTTGGGCACCGCCCAGACACGGATAACTATGGCTACACCTTC.

V usage is TRBV19 and J usage is TRBJ1-4; 7 bases are shared with TRBD1. V was clipped by 5 bases and J by 2 bases; unmatched bases: 8. Germline CDR1 reads LNHDA; CDR2 reads SQIVND (reference sequence). CDR3 length: 16 residues. The CDR3 reads CASSSGQVRTNEKLFF. DNA of the CDR3: TGTGCCAGTAGTTCTGGACAGGTTAGGACTAATGAAAAACTGTTTTTT. Based on the CDR3 plus reference TRBV19 and TRBJ1-4, the full variable domain is DGGITQSPKYLFRKEGQNVTLSCEQNLNHDAMYWYRQDPGQGLRLIYYSQIVNDFQKGDIAEGYSVSREKKESFPLTVTSAQKNPTAFYLCASSSGQVRTNEKLFFGSGTQLSVL.

The rearrangement joins TRBV5-4 to TRBJ2-3, with TRBD2 matching over 7 bases. Trimming cost V 1 base and J 1 base; bases outside gene matches: 12. This CDR3 region has 18 residues. CDR1 and CDR2 (germline): SGHNT, YYREEE (reference sequence). CDR3 sequence: CASSLIRSGNRGTDTQYF. The CDR3 DNA follows: TGTGCCAGCAGCTTGATCAGGAGCGGGAATCGGGGCACAGATACGCAGTATTTT.

This clone was detected a few times. This chain connects TRBV27 to TRBJ1-2; 7 positions agree with TRBD1. V gave up 1 base and J gave up 8 bases; unmatched junction bases: 7. CDR1 MNHEY and CDR2 SMNVEV come from the germline V gene (reference sequence). This CDR3 is 14 amino acids long. The DNA for the CDR3 is TGTGCCAGCAGTTTATACAGACAGGGTGAAGGCTACACCTTC. Protein sequence: CASSLYRQGEGYTF.

Only one count was recorded for this clone. The gene calls are TRBV29-1 and TRBJ2-7; tentative D call: TRBD2 (6 bases). The CDR3 is made up of 12 amino acids. Germline V CDR1 and CDR2: SQVTM, ANQGSEA. The V end lost 5 bases, the J end lost 3 bases, and 11 bases lay between the germline ends. The CDR3 reads CSVSPGGYEQYF. CDR3 nucleotide sequence: TGCAGCGTTTCCCCCGGGGGCTACGAGCAGTACTTC.

The chain employs TRBV15 and TRBJ2-1, with 16 bases fitting TRBD2. V lost 0 bases to trimming and J lost 9 bases; unmatched junction nucleotides: 11. CDR3 length equals 19 residues. Germline V CDR1 and CDR2: LNHNV, YYDKDF (reference sequence). The CDR3 DNA is TGTGCCACCAGCAGAGATCGCTCCGGGACTAGCGGGAGGGCAGGTGAGCAGTTCTTC. Translating it yields CATSRDRSGTSGRAGEQFF.

The chain joins TRBV5-4 to TRBJ2-5, with TRBD2 matching over 8 bases. Germline loops: CDR1 SGHNT, CDR2 YYREEE (reference sequence). The V and J ends lost 1 base and 2 bases, in that order; junction bases with no gene match: 4. This CDR3 is 15 amino acids long. In DNA form, the CDR3 reads TGTGCCAGCAGCTTGCCAGCGGGGGAGCAAGAGACCCAGTACTTC. This translates into CASSLPAGEQETQYF.

This chain joins TRBV7-3 and TRBJ2-2, with D maybe TRBD2 (6 bases). This CDR3 has 16 amino acids. Looked up from germline, CDR1 is SGHTA and CDR2 is FQGTGA. Trimming removed 2 bases at V and 5 bases at J, with 15 bases between. The CDR3 DNA reads as TGTGCCAGCAGCTTAGAATCAACTAGCCGAACCGGGGAGCTGTTTTTT. Amino acid sequence: CASSLESTSRTGELFF.

The chain has TRBV6-5 and TRBJ1-2, with a weak D call TRBD1 (6 bases). Trimming pared 8 bases from V and 4 bases from J, leaving 14 bases between. CDR3 size: 13 residues. Germline assignment: CDR1 MNHEY and CDR2 SVGAGI. CDR3: CASWSGHPYGYTF. In nucleotides, the CDR3 is TGTGCCAGCTGGTCGGGACACCCCTATGGCTACACCTTC.

The chain joins TRBV18 to TRBJ1-1; 9 bases line up with TRBD1. Trimming cost V 4 bases and J 0 bases; bases outside gene matches: 9. Germline lookup yields CDR1 KGHSH and CDR2 LQKENI. This CDR3 has 17 amino acids. CDR3 DNA sequence: TGTGCCAGCTCACGCAGGACAGGGGATTCGATGAACACTGAAGCTTTCTTT. As protein: CASSRRTGDSMNTEAFF.

The rearrangement joins TRBV27 to TRBJ1-2, with 10 positions matching TRBD1. Trimming removed 4 bases from V and 4 bases from J; junction bases left unmatched: 3. Germline-derived CDR1 and CDR2 are MNHEY and SMNVEV (reference sequence). This CDR3 has 14 amino acids. CDR3 DNA: TGTGCCAGCAGTTGGGGACAGGGGATCTATGGCTACACCTTC. This translates into CASSWGQGIYGYTF.